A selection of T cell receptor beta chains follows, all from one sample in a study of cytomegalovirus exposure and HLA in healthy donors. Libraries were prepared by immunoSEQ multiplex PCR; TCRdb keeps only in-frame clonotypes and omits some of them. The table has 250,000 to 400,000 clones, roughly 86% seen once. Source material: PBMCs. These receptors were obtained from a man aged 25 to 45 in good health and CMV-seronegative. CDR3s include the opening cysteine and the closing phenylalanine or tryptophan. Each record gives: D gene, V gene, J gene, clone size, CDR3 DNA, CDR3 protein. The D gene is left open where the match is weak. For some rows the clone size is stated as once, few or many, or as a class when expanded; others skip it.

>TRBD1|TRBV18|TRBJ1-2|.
TGTGCCAGCTCCTCCTCCTCCGGGACAGGGGGCGTTGGCTACACCTTC
CASSSSSGTGGVGYTF
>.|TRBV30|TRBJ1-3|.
TGTGCCTGGAGCGAGACTGGAAACACCATATATTTT
CAWSETGNTIYF
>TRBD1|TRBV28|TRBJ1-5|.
TGTGCCAGCAGTTCAGGCGACAGGGGGATGAATCAGCCCCAGCATTTT
CASSSGDRGMNQPQHF
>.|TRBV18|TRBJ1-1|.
TGTGCCAGCTCACCTACGAGGGGGATAGAACGGGAGAACACTGAAGCTTTCTTT
CASSPTRGIERENTEAFF
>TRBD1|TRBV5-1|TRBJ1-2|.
TGCGCCAGCAGCCCACTTCAGGACAGGGTTAACTATGGCTACACCTTC
CASSPLQDRVNYGYTF
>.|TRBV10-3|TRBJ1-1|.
TGTGCCATCAGTGAGTCGGAGGGGCACACTGAAGCTTTCTTT
CAISESEGHTEAFF
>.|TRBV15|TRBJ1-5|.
TGTGCCATCGTAGTTGGGGGGATTGGGCAGGAGCCCCAGCATTTT
CAIVVGGIGQEPQHF
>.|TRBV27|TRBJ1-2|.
TGTGCCAGCAGTTTAACAACAGGGAGCTATGGCTACACCTTC
CASSLTTGSYGYTF
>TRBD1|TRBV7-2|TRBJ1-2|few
TGTGCCAGCAGCCGACCATCTTTAGACAGGGTAATTACCTTC
CASSRPSLDRVITF
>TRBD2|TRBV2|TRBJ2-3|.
TGTGCCAGCAGGCCTAGCGGGGGGAGGGCAGATACGCAGTATTTT
CASRPSGGRADTQYF
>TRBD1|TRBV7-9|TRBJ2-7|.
TGTGCCAGCAGCCGGACCCGGGACAGGGCGTTCTACGAGCAGTACTTC
CASSRTRDRAFYEQYF
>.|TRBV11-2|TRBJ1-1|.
TGTGCCAGCAGCTTATATGAGAGAATCGAAGCTTTCTTT
CASSLYERIEAFF
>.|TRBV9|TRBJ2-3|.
TGTGCCAGCAGCGCGACAGACAGTCTTGGGGATACGCAGTATTTT
CASSATDSLGDTQYF
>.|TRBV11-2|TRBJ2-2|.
TGTGCCAGCAGTCGAAGGATCCGGGGTGACGGGGAGCTGTTTTTT
CASSRRIRGDGELFF
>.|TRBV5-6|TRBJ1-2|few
TGTGCCAGCAGGGCCACAGGTTCCTATGGCTACACCTTC
CASRATGSYGYTF
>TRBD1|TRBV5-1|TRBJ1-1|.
TGCGCCAGCAGCTGGGGACAGACCATGAACACTGAAGCTTTCTTT
CASSWGQTMNTEAFF
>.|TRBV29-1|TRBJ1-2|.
TGCAGCGTTGACAGCGGCTATGGCTACACCTTC
CSVDSGYGYTF
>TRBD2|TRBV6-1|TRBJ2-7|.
TGTGCCAGCAGTGAACGGTTAGCGGGGGCACCCTACGAGCAGTACTTC
CASSERLAGAPYEQYF
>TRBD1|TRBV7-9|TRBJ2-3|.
TGTGCCAGCAGCCAAGGACAGGACACGCAGTATTTT
CASSQGQDTQYF
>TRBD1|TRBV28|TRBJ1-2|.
TGTGCCAGCTCCCTCCAAGCGACCGGGACAGGGAACTATGGCTACACCTTC
CASSLQATGTGNYGYTF
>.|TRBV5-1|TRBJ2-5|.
TGCGCCCGGAGGGGTCCCGAGACCCAGTACTTC
CARRGPETQYF
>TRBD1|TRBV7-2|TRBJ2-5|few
TGTGCCAGCAGCGGAGTCTGGGACAGGGAGACCCAGTACTTC
CASSGVWDRETQYF
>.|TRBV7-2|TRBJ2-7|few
TGTGCCAGCAGCTTAGTTGGGGGGACCTACGAGCAGTACTTC
CASSLVGGTYEQYF
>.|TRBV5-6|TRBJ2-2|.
TGTGCCAGCAGCTATTTCGTAGGGGTTGGCACCGGGGAGCTGTTTTTT
CASSYFVGVGTGELFF
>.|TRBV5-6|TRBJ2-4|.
TGTGCCAGCAGGGGCGGGGTAGCCAAAAACATTCAGTACTTC
CASRGGVAKNIQYF
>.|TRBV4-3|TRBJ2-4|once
TGCGCCAGCAGCCAAGACCCAATGGAGGGGGCGTATTTTGGGATTCAGTACTTC
CASSQDPMEGAYFGIQYF
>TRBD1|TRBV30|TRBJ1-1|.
TGTGCCTGGAGTGTAGGGCAGGGGGGAACTGAAGCTTTCTTT
CAWSVGQGGTEAFF
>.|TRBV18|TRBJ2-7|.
TGTGCCAGCTCACCGGTCCGGAGCTACGAGCAGTACTTC
CASSPVRSYEQYF
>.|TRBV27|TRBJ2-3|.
TGTGCCACGCATGGGGCCTCAGGGCCGGGTTTCACAGATACGCAGTATTTT
CATHGASGPGFTDTQYF
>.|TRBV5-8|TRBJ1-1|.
TGTGCCAGCAGCTTCACCCCTCTATTTGAAGCTTTCTTT
CASSFTPLFEAFF
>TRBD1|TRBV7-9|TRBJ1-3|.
TGTGCCAGCAGCTCTCGGACAGGAATTGGAAACACCATATATTTT
CASSSRTGIGNTIYF
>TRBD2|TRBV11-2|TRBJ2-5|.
TGTGCCAGCAGCTTAAGTTACCTAGCGGGGATCCAAGAGACCCAGTACTTC
CASSLSYLAGIQETQYF
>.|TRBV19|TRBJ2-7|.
TGTGCCAGTAGAACGGAGGGTGGGAATTCTTACGAGCAGTACTTC
CASRTEGGNSYEQYF
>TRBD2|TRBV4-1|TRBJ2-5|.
TGCGCCAGCAGCCACAAAACTAGCGGGGGGGCTGAGACCCAGTACTTC
CASSHKTSGGAETQYF
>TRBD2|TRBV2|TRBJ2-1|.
TGTGCCAGCAGTGAAGGGGCGGGACTAGGGACAAATGAGCAGTTCTTC
CASSEGAGLGTNEQFF
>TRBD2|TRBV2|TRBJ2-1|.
TGTGCCAGCATTCAAAGTGGGCTAGCGGGCGCTTGGGCTTACAATGAGCAGTTCTTC
CASIQSGLAGAWAYNEQFF
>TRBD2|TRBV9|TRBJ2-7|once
TGTGCCAGCAGCGTAACTAGCGGGGGGAACGAGCAGTACTTC
CASSVTSGGNEQYF
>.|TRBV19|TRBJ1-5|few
TGTGCCGGCGGTAGCAATCAGCCCCAGCATTTT
CAGGSNQPQHF
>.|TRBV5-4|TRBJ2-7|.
TGTGCCAGCAGCATTTACAGGGCCCCGGCAGTGTACGAGCAGTACTTC
CASSIYRAPAVYEQYF
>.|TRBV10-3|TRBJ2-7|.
TGTGCCATCACAGGGGATTCCTACGAGCAGTACTTC
CAITGDSYEQYF
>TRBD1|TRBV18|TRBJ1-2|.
TGTGCCAGCTCACCTGGACAGGGTTACCCTTCCGGCTACACCTTC
CASSPGQGYPSGYTF
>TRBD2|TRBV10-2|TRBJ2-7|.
TGCGCCAGCAGTGCCGGGACTAGCGGCTACGAGCAGTACTTC
CASSAGTSGYEQYF
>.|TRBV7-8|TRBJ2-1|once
TGTGCCAGCAGCTCCAGGGGCAATGAGCAGTTCTTC
CASSSRGNEQFF
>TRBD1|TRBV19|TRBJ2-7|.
TGTGCCAGTAGTATAGACGACAGGGAAGTCTACGAGCAGTACTTC
CASSIDDREVYEQYF
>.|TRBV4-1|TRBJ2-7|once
TGCGCCAGCAGCGAAGGCATAGGGGCCTACGAGCAGTACTTC
CASSEGIGAYEQYF
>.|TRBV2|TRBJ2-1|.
TGTGCCAGCAGTGAGGGGTGGGAGAATGAGCAGTTCTTC
CASSEGWENEQFF
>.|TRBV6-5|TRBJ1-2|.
TGTGCCAGCACCCGGGGGGGGAATGGCTACACCTTC
CASTRGGNGYTF
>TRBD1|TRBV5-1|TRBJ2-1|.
TGCGCCAGCAGCCCGGGACAGCTAACCTACAATGAGCAGTTCTTC
CASSPGQLTYNEQFF
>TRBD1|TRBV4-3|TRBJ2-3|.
TGCGCCAGCAGCCAGCAGACAGGGTATACAGATACGCAGTATTTT
CASSQQTGYTDTQYF
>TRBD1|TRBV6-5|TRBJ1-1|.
TGTGCCAGCAGTTACTGGACAGGGGGGAACACTGAAGCTTTCTTT
CASSYWTGGNTEAFF